The rows below give T cell receptor beta chains drawn from one sample of a study of cytomegalovirus exposure and HLA in healthy donors. Using immunoSEQ multiplex PCR, the repertoire was profiled, and TCRdb retains in-frame clones only, with some absent. The sample contains about 270,000 clones, around two thirds of which appear only once. The sequenced sample consisted of PBMCs. The receptors derive from a female donor in good health and CMV-seronegative. The CDR3 runs from the conserved cysteine through the conserved F or W. D genes are given only for firm matches. Not every row has a clone size; where given, it reads once, few, many or a size class.

size	V	J	D	DNA	CDR3
once	TRBV18	TRBJ2-1	TRBD1	TGTGCCAGCTCACGGGGACAGGGGACCTACAATGAGCAGTTCTTC	CASSRGQGTYNEQFF
NA	TRBV7-8	TRBJ2-2	TRBD1	TGTGCCAGCAGCTCGCGGACAGGGAACGCCGGGGAGCTGTTTTTT	CASSSRTGNAGELFF
NA	TRBV10-2	TRBJ2-3	TRBD1	TGCGCCAGCAGTGACTCCATACTAGACAGGGGAGGAACAGATACGCAGTATTTT	CASSDSILDRGGTDTQYF
few	TRBV11-2	TRBJ1-5	TRBD1	TGTGCCAGCAGCTTAGGAGAGGGGGCGCGTCCGGGCAATCAGCCCCAGCATTTT	CASSLGEGARPGNQPQHF
once	TRBV6-1	TRBJ2-2	TRBD2	TGTGCCAGCAGTGGACCGGGACTAGCTACCGGGGAGCTGTTTTTT	CASSGPGLATGELFF
NA	TRBV5-1	TRBJ2-1	TRBD2	TGCGCCAGCAGCCTCAGACTAGCGGGAGCGATTTACAATGAGCAGTTCTTC	CASSLRLAGAIYNEQFF
NA	TRBV7-9	TRBJ2-1	TRBD2	TGTTCCAGCAGCTTAGGCCAGCGGGAGAAGGATGAGCAGTTCTTC	CSSSLGQREKDEQFF
few	TRBV5-1	TRBJ2-1	NA	TGCGCCAGCAGCTTGGCAGCGGTATACAATGAGCAGTTCTTC	CASSLAAVYNEQFF
few	TRBV7-9	TRBJ1-4	NA	TGTGCGAGCAGGCGGGGCGCGGCTAATGAAAAACTGTTTTTT	CASRRGAANEKLFF
NA	TRBV19	TRBJ2-1	NA	TGTGCCAGTAGTATAGGCCAGGGAGAGCAGTTCTTC	CASSIGQGEQFF
NA	TRBV18	TRBJ2-3	TRBD2	TGTGCCAGCTCACCAGCAGCGGGAGGAGGTGATACGCAGTATTTT	CASSPAAGGGDTQYF
once	TRBV5-1	TRBJ2-3	NA	TGCGCCAGCAGCATCATAGCGGGCACAGATACGCAGTATTTT	CASSIIAGTDTQYF
few	TRBV7-3	TRBJ2-7	TRBD2	TGTGCCAGCAGCCCGGGTAGCGGGCCCTCCTACGAGCAGTACTTC	CASSPGSGPSYEQYF
once	TRBV7-3	TRBJ1-2	NA	TGTGCCAGCAGCTTCTCGGGAGACTATGGCTACACCTTC	CASSFSGDYGYTF
once	TRBV4-1	TRBJ2-1	TRBD2	TGCGCCAGCAGCCCCAATCCGGGACTAGCCAAAAATGAGCAGTTCTTC	CASSPNPGLAKNEQFF
NA	TRBV7-2	TRBJ1-1	NA	TGTGCCAGCAGCTCCCCGGGTAGGGGAAACACTGAAGCTTTCTTT	CASSSPGRGNTEAFF
NA	TRBV11-3	TRBJ2-5	NA	TGTGCCAGCAGCTTAGGGTTGGACAGACAGACCCAGTACTTC	CASSLGLDRQTQYF
few	TRBV4-1	TRBJ2-2	TRBD2	TGCGCCAGCAGCCATCCGGGACTAGCGAACACCGGGGAGCTGTTTTTT	CASSHPGLANTGELFF
NA	TRBV10-3	TRBJ2-1	NA	TGTGCCGGCCGGGAGAGCTCCTACAATGAGCAGTTCTTC	CAGRESSYNEQFF
few	TRBV2	TRBJ2-7	TRBD1	TGTGCCAGCAGGAACGGACAGGGTAGGAGCTACGAGCAGTACTTC	CASRNGQGRSYEQYF
NA	TRBV11-3	TRBJ2-5	TRBD1	TGTGCCAGCAGTCGGGACAGGGGAAAAATAGAGACCCAGTACTTC	CASSRDRGKIETQYF
NA	TRBV28	TRBJ1-1	TRBD1	TGTGCCTCCCGGTATAGGACAGGGCCCCAGAACACTGAAGCTTTCTTT	CASRYRTGPQNTEAFF
NA	TRBV4-1	TRBJ2-1	NA	TGCGCCAGCAGCCAAGTCGCGGGGGCGATAGGAAATGAGCAGTTCTTC	CASSQVAGAIGNEQFF
NA	TRBV28	TRBJ2-7	TRBD2	TGTGCCAGCAGTTCCGGGACTAGCGGGAGTTACGAGCAGTACTTC	CASSSGTSGSYEQYF